The entry that follows covers one T cell receptor (beta chain) sequence. Different DNA sequences within this sample yield the same CDR3. The PCR used 60 Vbeta and 13 Jbeta primers. Using immunoSEQ multiplex PCR, the repertoire was profiled, and TCRdb retains in-frame clones only, with some absent. The sample holds roughly 100,000 clones, just over 70% seen once. These data originate in a study of cytomegalovirus exposure and HLA in healthy donors. Sequenced input: PBMCs. The sequence was collected from a boy younger than 18 in good health and CMV-seronegative.

CDR3: CASSAAGGLETQYF. For the CDR3, the DNA is TGTGCCAGCAGTGCGGCGGGGGGGCTGGAGACCCAGTACTTC. V gene TRBV27 combines with J gene TRBJ2-5; 9 positions match TRBD2. V was clipped by 5 bases and J by 5 bases; unmatched bases: 6. CDR1 is MNHEY and CDR2 is SMNVEV in the germline V gene (reference sequence). This CDR3 comprises 14 residues.